A single sample is the source of the 12 T cell receptor beta chains below, sequenced in a study of vaccination effects on CD4 cells after COVID-19 (dated 2022 in TCRdb). These TCRs' antigens remain unknown. Library prep was done by the immunoSEQ multiplex PCR assay. Here the immuneACCESS table is served through TCRdb, limited to in-frame sequences with V and J called. Missing clones are a known gap in these copies; in checked studies unresolved V genes cover under half, and the rest lacks a known reason. This sample has 11,000 to 15,000 clones in its table, and 80% of those were observed once. The top ten hold around a sixth of the sample. To identify antigen-specific CD4+ T cell clonotypes by their expansion, the ViraFEST assay first stimulated PBMC with viral peptide pools and then applied TCR sequencing. After 10 to 11 days of culture, CD4+ T cells were isolated with the EasySep CD4+ T cell isolation kit. Convalescent patients had PCR-confirmed SARS-CoV-2 infection between March and December 2020, before Alpha, Beta and Delta variants emerged in the United States. Two doses of either the BNT162b2 or the mRNA-1273 mRNA SARS-CoV-2 vaccine were administered to participants.

The sample here was CD4+ T cells from PBMCs cultured with SARS-CoV-2 spike peptides, taken after COVID-19 vaccination. In the paper's terms, the cell subset or site label means: SARS-CoV-2 spike overlapping peptide pool stimulation. Every receptor here comes from a human donor who had a prior SARS-CoV-2 infection.

The gene calls are TRBV18 and TRBJ2-5, with a tentative D call TRBD1 (6 bases). This CDR3 has 14 residues. Trimming removed 0 bases at V and 3 bases at J, with 8 bases between. Germline V gene data show CDR1 as KGHSH and CDR2 as LQKENI. CDR3 DNA: TGTGCCAGCTCACCACCGTACAGGGAAGAGACCCAGTACTTC. Its protein is CASSPPYREETQYF.

The V and J genes are TRBV15 and TRBJ2-7; 16 bases fit TRBD2. Trimming removed 0 bases from V and 0 bases from J; junction bases left unmatched: 5. The CDR3 is 19 residues long. CDR1 and CDR2 from the germline V gene are LNHNV and YYDKDF (reference sequence). The CDR3, as DNA: TGTGCCACCAGCAGAGATTTGGGACTAGCGGGAGGGAGCTCCTACGAGCAGTACTTC. This translates into CATSRDLGLAGGSSYEQYF.

The chain employs TRBV6-1 and TRBJ2-7; possible D gene TRBD1, 6 bases. V lost 0 bases and J 0 bases, leaving 15 bases between the germline ends. This CDR3 has 17 residues. Germline-derived CDR1 and CDR2 are MNHNS and SASEGT. The CDR3 spells CASSEARGQGFSYEQYF. Written as DNA, the CDR3 is TGTGCCAGCAGTGAAGCTCGGGGCCAGGGGTTCTCCTACGAGCAGTACTTC.

The V gene is TRBV7-3, the J gene TRBJ2-7, with a possible D match to TRBD1 (5 bases). Trimming left V 5 bases short and J 2 bases short, with 13 bases between. The CDR3 extends over 14 amino acids. From germline, CDR1 is SGHTA and CDR2 FQGTGA. CDR3 bases: TGTGCCAGCAGCCAAGCAGGGAATGCCTACGAGCAGTACTTC. It codes for CASSQAGNAYEQYF.

This chain connects TRBV27 to TRBJ1-1; D gene ambiguous. This CDR3 is built from 13 residues. V shed 3 bases and J shed 1 base, with 6 bases lying between them. Germline-derived CDR1 and CDR2 are MNHEY and SMNVEV (reference sequence). The CDR3 is CASSFLPNTEAFF. CDR3 DNA sequence: TGTGCCAGCAGTTTTCTCCCGAACACTGAAGCTTTCTTT.

The J gene is TRBJ2-7, the V gene TRBV7-9; D is undetermined. Trimming removed 2 bases from V and 6 bases from J, with 8 bases in between. Germline CDR1 and CDR2: SEHNR and FQNEAQ (reference sequence). The length of the CDR3 is 12 residues. The CDR3 bases are TGTGCCAGCAGCTTAAGATCGGGCGAGCAGTACTTC. Translating it yields CASSLRSGEQYF.

This clone was detected only once. The chain combines TRBV7-9 with TRBJ2-3, with D maybe TRBD2 (5 bases). The V and J ends lost 6 bases and 4 bases respectively, with 8 bases between them. The CDR3 consists of 12 residues. CDR1 is SEHNR and CDR2 is FQNEAQ in the germline V gene (reference sequence). CDR3 loop: CASSPRADTQYF. The CDR3 region has the DNA TGTGCCAGCAGTCCGCGGGCAGATACGCAGTATTTT. The entire variable domain, with the rest obtained from reference TRBV7-9 and TRBJ2-3, is as follows: DTGVSQNPRHKITKRGQNVTFRCDPISEHNRLYWYRQTLGQGPEFLTYFQNEAQLEKSRLLSDRFSAERPKGSFSTLEIQRTEQGDSAMYLCASSPRADTQYFGPGTRLTVL.

This chain links TRBV5-1 with TRBJ2-3; 8 bases align to TRBD2. Trimming took 5 bases from V and 7 from J; bases not matched to a gene: 12. This CDR3 spans 15 amino acids. Germline V gene sequence: CDR1 SGHRS, CDR2 YFSETQ. The CDR3 here is CASRSRRGAWYTQYF. The CDR3, as DNA: TGCGCCAGCAGATCTCGGCGGGGGGCTTGGTATACGCAGTATTTT.

Here the CDR3 reads CASSTRLAGIGADTQYF. The CDR3 nucleotides read TGTGCCAGCAGCACCCGACTAGCGGGAATTGGGGCAGATACGCAGTATTTT. This chain uses TRBV13 with TRBJ2-3, with 11 bases that match TRBD2. In germline, CDR1 is PRHDT, CDR2 FYEKMQ (reference sequence). There are 17 residues in the CDR3. V was pared by 5 bases and J by 4 bases, with 11 bases of the junction left unmatched.

The chain joins TRBV7-2 to TRBJ2-7; 7 bases are shared with TRBD2. V was pared by 0 bases and J by 4 bases, with 3 bases of the junction left unmatched. This CDR3 spans 14 amino acids. The germline V gene encodes CDR1 SGHTA and CDR2 FQGNSA. The CDR3 region has the DNA TGTGCCAGCAGCTTAGCCGGGACTAAATACGAGCAGTACTTC. This codes for CASSLAGTKYEQYF.

The V and J genes are TRBV11-2 and TRBJ2-1; 10 positions agree with TRBD2. V was pared by 0 bases and J by 7 bases, with 6 bases of the junction left unmatched. This CDR3 is built from 16 residues. Germline CDR1 is SGHAT and CDR2 is FQNNGV. For the CDR3, the DNA is TGTGCCAGCAGCTTAGAGGTAGCGGGGGGCCGAAATGAGCAGTTCTTC. It specifies CASSLEVAGGRNEQFF.

This clone came up once. The rearrangement links TRBV9 to TRBJ2-2; maybe TRBD2 (6 bases). The CDR3 has 15 amino acids. From germline, CDR1 is SGDLS and CDR2 YYNGEE. V was clipped by 4 bases and J by 0 bases, with 10 bases between them. In nucleotides, the CDR3 is TGTGCCAGCAGCTTTAGCGGAACGAACACCGGGGAGCTGTTTTTT. Encoded protein: CASSFSGTNTGELFF.